The rows below give T cell receptor beta chains drawn from one sample of a study of graft-versus-host responses after intestinal transplantation. The protocol was immunoSEQ multiplex PCR, while the TCRdb copy is restricted to in-frame clones and leaves out a portion. The sample has 90,000 to 150,000 clones; 95% are singletons. No antigen has been assigned to these receptors. This material consisted of unstimulated CD8+ T cells sorted from spleen or lymph node cells, taken before intestinal transplant. The origin of the receptors is a human donor who received an intestinal transplant. Both conserved end residues are part of each CDR3. A D gene is named only where the DNA matches it firmly. Part of the rows lack a size; the others show once, few, many or a class for expanded clones.

cdr3_length,clone_size,v_call,j_call,d_call,cdr3_aa,cdr3_nt
12,.,TRBV27,TRBJ2-7,.,CASYTSQYEQYF,TGTGCCAGTTACACGAGTCAATACGAGCAGTACTTC
12,.,TRBV30,TRBJ1-4,.,CASGTGDEKLFF,TGTGCCTCCGGGACGGGCGATGAAAAACTGTTTTTT
13,.,TRBV29-1,TRBJ2-7,.,CSVRGVGQYEQYF,TGCAGCGTGCGAGGGGTGGGTCAGTACGAGCAGTACTTC
12,.,TRBV11-1,TRBJ1-1,.,CASSLQGGEAFF,TGTGCCAGCAGCTTACAAGGGGGTGAAGCTTTCTTT
14,.,TRBV7-2,TRBJ2-1,TRBD2,CASSLAGTTMTQFF,TGTGCCAGCAGCTTAGCGGGGACTACAATGACGCAGTTCTTC
16,once,TRBV15,TRBJ2-1,.,CATSRDTRNYYNEQFF,TGTGCCACCAGCAGGGATACTAGGAATTATTACAATGAGCAGTTCTTC
15,.,TRBV9,TRBJ1-4,TRBD1,CASSGGTGRNEKLFF,TGTGCCAGCAGCGGGGGGACAGGGCGTAATGAAAAACTGTTTTTT
17,.,TRBV27,TRBJ1-1,TRBD1,CASSLIPILGQGDGAFF,TGTGCCAGCAGTTTAATTCCCATACTTGGGCAGGGGGATGGAGCTTTCTTT
15,.,TRBV4-1,TRBJ1-6,TRBD1,CASSQGQGTNSPLHF,TGCGCCAGCAGCCAAGGACAGGGGACGAATTCACCCCTCCACTTT
13,.,TRBV7-8,TRBJ1-1,.,CASSLGSRSEAFF,TGTGCCAGCAGCTTAGGATCAAGGTCTGAAGCTTTCTTT
18,.,TRBV14,TRBJ2-7,TRBD2,CASSQVRLSSGRSHEQYF,TGTGCCAGCAGCCAAGTACGGCTATCTAGCGGGAGATCCCACGAGCAGTACTTC
17,.,TRBV27,TRBJ1-2,TRBD1,CASSSTPKGQGNYGYTF,TGTGCCAGCAGTTCGACCCCGAAGGGACAGGGTAACTATGGCTACACCTTC
14,.,TRBV6-1,TRBJ1-2,.,CASSGTDRTYGYTF,TGTGCCAGCAGTGGGACCGACAGGACTTATGGCTACACCTTC
14,.,TRBV6-4,TRBJ1-1,.,CASSDSSVGTEAFF,TGTGCCAGCAGTGACTCTTCGGTTGGCACTGAAGCTTTCTTT
14,.,TRBV9,TRBJ1-1,.,CASSATSANTEAFF,TGTGCCAGCAGCGCGACAAGTGCGAACACTGAAGCTTTCTTT
14,.,TRBV19,TRBJ1-6,.,CASSIRGSNSPLHF,TGTGCCAGTAGTATCCGGGGCTCAAATTCACCCCTCCACTTT
16,.,TRBV30,TRBJ2-3,.,CAWSVVWGPGTDTQYF,TGTGCCTGGAGTGTAGTCTGGGGACCAGGCACAGATACGCAGTATTTT
14,once,TRBV28,TRBJ1-6,.,CASSLEANNSPLHF,TGTGCCAGCAGTTTAGAGGCTAATAATTCACCCCTCCACTTT
14,.,TRBV19,TRBJ1-1,.,CASSIRWRDTEAFF,TGTGCCAGTAGTATACGGTGGAGGGACACTGAAGCTTTCTTT
15,.,TRBV27,TRBJ1-5,.,CASSPLGGRNQPQHF,TGTGCCAGCAGTCCTCTCGGAGGACGCAATCAGCCCCAGCATTTT
16,.,TRBV7-2,TRBJ2-5,.,CASSLYQAGPQETQYF,TGTGCCAGCAGCTTATACCAAGCGGGTCCACAAGAGACCCAGTACTTC
13,.,TRBV6-1,TRBJ1-1,.,CASSEVEGTEAFF,TGTGCCAGCAGTGAAGTGGAGGGGACTGAAGCTTTCTTT
13,once,TRBV6-1,TRBJ1-5,.,CASSDWFNQPQHF,TGTGCCAGCAGTGATTGGTTTAATCAGCCCCAGCATTTT
15,.,TRBV14,TRBJ2-1,.,CASRPSESAYNEQFF,TGTGCCAGCAGACCCAGTGAGTCCGCTTACAATGAGCAGTTCTTC
17,.,TRBV7-2,TRBJ2-7,.,CASSEWGETSYGYEQYF,TGTGCCAGCAGCGAATGGGGGGAGACTAGTTATGGCTACGAGCAGTACTTC
14,.,TRBV6-5,TRBJ2-1,TRBD2,CASGIAGDYNEQFF,TGTGCCAGCGGAATAGCGGGAGATTACAATGAGCAGTTCTTC
14,.,TRBV4-2,TRBJ2-7,.,CASSQGVNSYEQYF,TGTGCCAGCAGCCAAGGGGTCAACTCCTACGAGCAGTACTTC